One and the same sample provided the 2 T cell receptor beta chains below, sequenced in a study of T cell responses to AZD1222 COVID-19 vaccine (dated by TCRdb to about 2021). The library was made by the immunoSEQ multiplex PCR assay. Drawn from immuneACCESS, this table holds only the in-frame rearrangements with V and J called that TCRdb kept. Clones are partly lost; checked studies trace under half to an unresolved V gene and leave the rest unexplained. The sample has approximately 140,000 clones on record, approximately 94% of them singletons. The top ten hold less than 2% of the sample. The sample's time point label, in plain terms: baseline before first vaccination. The sample here was peripheral blood, taken on day 0 of AZD1222 vaccination. The receptors derive from an adult in good health.

V is TRBV5-6 and J is TRBJ2-1; D remains unclear. Trimming took 4 bases from V and 5 from J, leaving 28 bases between them. Germline V gene lookup returns CDR1 SGHDT and CDR2 YYEEEE. This CDR3 spans 19 amino acids. The CDR3 nucleotides read TGTGCCAGCAGCCCCGTACTATCCCCTTATATCGTGGGAAACAATGAGCAGTTCTTC. Translating it yields CASSPVLSPYIVGNNEQFF.

The rearrangement uses TRBV5-1 and TRBJ2-1; 14 nucleotides align to TRBD2. The CDR3 is 17 amino acids. In germline, CDR1 is SGHRS, CDR2 YFSETQ. With 3 bases clipped from V and 1 base from J, the junction kept 3 bases outside the gene matches. The CDR3 loop reads CASSSGTSGSSYNEQFF. The CDR3 DNA is TGCGCCAGCAGCTCCGGGACTAGCGGGAGTTCCTACAATGAGCAGTTCTTC.